Included here is one T cell receptor beta chain sequence, with context. What it binds is not known. TCRdb keeps only in-frame clones here, not all; method: immunoSEQ multiplex PCR. The sample contains tens of thousands of clones, 90% to 95% of which appear only once. The CDR3 spans 15 residues. Looked up from germline, CDR1 is MNHNS and CDR2 is SASEGT. V lost 8 bases, J lost 6 bases, and 20 bases lay in between. The sample is drawn from a study of graft-versus-host responses after intestinal transplantation. Background on the study: Anti-thymocyte globulin induction preceded two to four years of tacrolimus and steroid maintenance in all recipients. General study results and limits: Early after transplant, HvG clones declined as circulating GvH clones peaked. Ileal or blood samples showed some GvH clones first, and such clones were also found in recipient marrow.

The specimen comprised unstimulated CD8+ T cells sorted from spleen or lymph node cells, sampled before intestinal transplant. The genes are TRBV6-1 and TRBJ1-3; D not certain. The receptor was isolated from a human donor who received an intestinal transplant. The CDR3 region is CASGWRREKENTIYF. CDR3 DNA sequence: TGTGCCAGCGGATGGAGGAGGGAGAAAGAAAACACCATATATTTT.